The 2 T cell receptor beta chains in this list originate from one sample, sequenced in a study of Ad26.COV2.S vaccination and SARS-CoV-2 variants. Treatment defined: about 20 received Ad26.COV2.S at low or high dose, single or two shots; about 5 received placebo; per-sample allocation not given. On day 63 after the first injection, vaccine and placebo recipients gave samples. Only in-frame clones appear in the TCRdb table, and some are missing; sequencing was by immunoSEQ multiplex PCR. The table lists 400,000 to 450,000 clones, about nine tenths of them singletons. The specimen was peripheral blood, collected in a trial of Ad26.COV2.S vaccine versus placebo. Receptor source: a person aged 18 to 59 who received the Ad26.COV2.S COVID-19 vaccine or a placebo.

The CDR3 DNA follows: TGTGCCAGTAGTACGGGACTAGCGGGAACCCAGCAGTACTTC. Its translation is CASSTGLAGTQQYF. This chain uses TRBV19 with TRBJ2-7; 13 nucleotides align to TRBD2. CDR1 and CDR2 from the germline V gene are LNHDA and SQIVND (reference sequence). The CDR3 has 14 residues. J lost 8 bases, V lost 4 bases, and 5 bases had no gene match.

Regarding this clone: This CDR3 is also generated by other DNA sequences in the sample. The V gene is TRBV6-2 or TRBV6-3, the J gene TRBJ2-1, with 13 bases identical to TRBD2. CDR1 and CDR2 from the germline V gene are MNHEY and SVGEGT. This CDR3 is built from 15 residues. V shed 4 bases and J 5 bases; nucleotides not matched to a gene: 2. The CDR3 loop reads CASSSGTSGNNEQFF. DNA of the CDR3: TGTGCCAGCAGTTCCGGGACTAGCGGGAACAATGAGCAGTTCTTC.